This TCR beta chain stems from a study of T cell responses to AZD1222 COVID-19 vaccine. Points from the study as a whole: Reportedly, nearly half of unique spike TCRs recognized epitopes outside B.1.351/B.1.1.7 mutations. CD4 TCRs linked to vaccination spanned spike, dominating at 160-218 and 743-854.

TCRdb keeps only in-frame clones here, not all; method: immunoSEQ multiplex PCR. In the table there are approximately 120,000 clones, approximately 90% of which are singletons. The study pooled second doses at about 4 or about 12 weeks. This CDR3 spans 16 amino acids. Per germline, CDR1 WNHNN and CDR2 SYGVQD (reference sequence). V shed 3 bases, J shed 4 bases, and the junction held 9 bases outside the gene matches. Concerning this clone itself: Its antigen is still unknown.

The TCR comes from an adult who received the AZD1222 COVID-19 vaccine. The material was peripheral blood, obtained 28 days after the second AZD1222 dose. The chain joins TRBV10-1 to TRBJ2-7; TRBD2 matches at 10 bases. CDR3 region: CASSEASGGRKYEQYF. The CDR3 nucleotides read TGCGCCAGCAGTGAAGCTAGCGGGGGCCGGAAGTACGAGCAGTACTTC.